This entry is about one T cell receptor beta chain. Its antigen is not known. The data are from a study of T cells after yellow fever vaccination. This CDR3 is 16 amino acids long. V lost 1 base, J lost 4 bases, and 5 bases stayed unmatched. Germline assignment: CDR1 SGHTA and CDR2 FQGTGA. Study conclusions and caveats: One caveat is that FACS-sorted repertoires could contain abundant clonotypes contaminating from the bulk population. Booster sampling recovered most clones from primary vaccination (approximately 97% CD4, roughly 90% CD8). Some clonotypes were seen in both the CD4 and the CD8 compartments. These made up a small share and likely arose from convergent recombination.

5'RACE template switching produced TCR cDNA carrying a universal primer site and UMIs. TCRdb fed the 5' RACE reads into MiXCR, producing one record per CDR3 protein. The sample yields some 600,000 distinct CDR3 sequences, roughly a sixth seen once. Sequenced material: PBMCs, taken 4 to 5 days after the first yellow fever vaccination. The chain recombines TRBV7-3 with TRBJ2-1, with 9 bases matching TRBD1. The TCR sequence derives from a man between 18 and 35 years old who received the YFV17D yellow fever vaccine. The DNA for the CDR3 is TGTGCCAGCAGCTTAAGTGGGACAGGGTCTTACAATGAGCAGTTCTTC. Translation: CASSLSGTGSYNEQFF.